This TCR beta chain was observed in a study of T cells in Graves' hyperthyroidism and ophthalmopathy. Study-wide results and limits: Most thyroid clonotypes with frequency above 0.001 were detected in blood. Progression to ophthalmopathy was predicted a median of roughly 6.6 months early.

The V end lost 2 bases, the J end lost 8 bases, and 15 bases lay between the germline ends. Germline V CDR1 and CDR2: MNHNS, SASEGT. This CDR3 is 15 amino acids long. Template material for amplifying TCR beta CDR3 regions consisted of RNA transcripts. Carried out on the TCR CDR3, a first-round RT-PCR used the HTBI primer set. MiXCR, run by TCRdb on the multiplex PCR reads, gives a single entry per CDR3 protein. Among 350,000 or so distinct CDR3 sequences listed, roughly 18% were seen once. Researchers barred patients who had uncontrolled infection, other autoimmune disease, pregnancy or lactation. Diagnostic decisions used clinical symptoms, serum thyroxine and TRAb, thyroid ultrasound and orbital computed tomography. Concerning this clonotype: Its matching antigen is unknown.

The gene calls are TRBV6-1 and TRBJ1-4; D ambiguous. This TCR came from a woman between 45 and 65 years old with Graves' hyperthyroidism. Sequenced: blood. CDR3 loop: CASSEQLQVREKLFF. CDR3 in DNA: TGTGCCAGCAGTGAACAGCTCCAAGTACGGGAAAAACTGTTTTTT.